The clone carrying this T cell receptor (beta chain) was seen a handful of times. Its antigen is undetermined. The data stem from a study of CD8 T cells in ankylosing spondylitis. Study conclusions and caveats: Made up of about eight highly homologous variants, a TCR beta motif appeared characteristic of ankylosing spondylitis blood. Reports of some motif variants in reactive arthritis synovial fluid and blood predate this one. Clones linked to disease were reported to show significant enrichment in matched ankylosing spondylitis synovial fluid.

One entry per CDR3 protein results from TCRdb running MiXCR on the 5' RACE reads. The repertoire holds over 200,000 distinct CDR3 sequences, with 18% as singletons. Germline V gives CDR1 ENHRY, CDR2 SYGVKD. This CDR3 is 17 amino acids long. The trim removed 2 bases at V and 7 bases at J, leaving 11 bases unmatched. V is TRBV10-3 and J is TRBJ2-1; 10 bases line up with TRBD2. This TCR came from a male donor with ankylosing spondylitis. The sequenced material came from blood, either unsorted or a sorted T cell fraction (not recorded which). Here the CDR3 DNA reads TGTGCCATCAGTGAGGAGCCTAGCGGGGGAATCGAGAATGAGCAGTTCTTC. Protein: CAISEEPSGGIENEQFF.